This entry features one T cell receptor beta chain sequence. Antigen specificity is unknown. The sample comes from a study of Ad26.COV2.S vaccination and SARS-CoV-2 variants. Clones were read by immunoSEQ multiplex PCR, and TCRdb kept only the in-frame ones, dropping some. In the table there are 100,000 or so clones, around 80% of which are singletons. Germline V gene sequence: CDR1 MNHEY, CDR2 SVGEGT. CDR3 length equals 14 residues. The J segment lost 7 bases and the V segment lost 6 bases, leaving 7 bases of the junction unmatched. Overall study results and limits: The TCR breadth and depth analyses may have produced an underestimate of total T cell responses. Non-spike TCR breadth did not differ much between vaccine and placebo recipients.

This TCR was recovered from a human donor who had recovered from COVID-19. Sequencing was performed on peripheral blood, taken after recovery from COVID-19. This sequence joins TRBV6-2 or TRBV6-3 and TRBJ2-2; TRBD2 aligns across 8 bases. This chain's CDR3 is CASSPRGGNGELFF. As DNA, the CDR3 is TGTGCCAGCAGCCCTCGGGGGGGCAACGGGGAGCTGTTTTTT.